Listed below are T cell receptor beta chains from one sample, sequenced in a study of T cells and copy number aberrations in small-cell lung cancer. The repertoire was sequenced with immunoSEQ multiplex PCR; TCRdb's copy has only in-frame clones and lacks some. The sample lists a few thousand clones, around 80% seen once, with over 7.5% in the top ten. Material: tumor tissue. These TCRs come from a man aged 55 to 70 with small cell lung cancer. Both conserved end residues are part of each CDR3. The D gene is left open where the match is weak. The size field is filled for only some rows; it gives once, few, many or a size class.

V: TRBV5-1
J: TRBJ2-7
length: 16
D: TRBD2
size: few
CDR3: CASSTGLAGPYYEQYF
DNA: TGCGCCAGCAGCACGGGACTAGCGGGACCTTACTACGAGCAGTACTTC

V: TRBV18
J: TRBJ2-1
length: 16
D: TRBD2
size: .
CDR3: CASSALAGAAYNKQFF
DNA: TGTGCCAGCTCAGCACTAGCGGGCGCCGCCTACAATAAGCAGTTCTTC

V: TRBV7-2
J: TRBJ2-2
length: 16
D: .
size: .
CDR3: CASSLRPPERAGELFF
DNA: TGTGCCAGCAGCTTAAGACCCCCGGAGCGCGCCGGAGAGCTGTTTTTT

V: TRBV27
J: TRBJ1-5
length: 16
D: .
size: .
CDR3: CASSRRGLDSNQPQHF
DNA: TGTGCCAGCAGTCGCCGGGGGCTCGATAGCAATCAGCCCCAGCATTTT

V: TRBV12-5
J: TRBJ1-5
length: 12
D: .
size: .
CDR3: CASGSSGQPQHF
DNA: TGTGCTAGTGGTTCCTCAGGGCAGCCCCAGCATTTT

V: TRBV6-1
J: TRBJ1-6
length: 17
D: TRBD1
size: .
CDR3: CASSEPGQGARNSPLHF
DNA: TGTGCCAGCAGTGAACCGGGACAGGGGGCGCGCAATTCACCCCTCCACTTT

V: TRBV28
J: TRBJ2-7
length: 16
D: TRBD1
size: .
CDR3: CASSSPGQGAKYEQYF
DNA: TGTGCCAGCAGTTCCCCCGGACAGGGGGCGAAGTACGAGCAGTACTTC

V: TRBV28
J: TRBJ2-7
length: 14
D: .
size: .
CDR3: CASRNPGQTYEQYF
DNA: TGTGCCAGCAGGAACCCAGGACAGACCTACGAGCAGTACTTC

V: TRBV28
J: TRBJ2-1
length: 14
D: .
size: few
CDR3: CASASSASYNEQFF
DNA: TGTGCCAGCGCCTCTAGCGCCTCCTACAATGAGCAGTTCTTC

V: TRBV5-6
J: TRBJ1-2
length: 15
D: TRBD1
size: once
CDR3: CASSKGQGLNYGYTF
DNA: TGTGCCAGCAGCAAGGGACAGGGTCTGAACTATGGCTACACCTTC

V: TRBV19
J: TRBJ1-1
length: 13
D: TRBD1
size: .
CDR3: CASSPQGKSEAFF
DNA: TGTGCCAGTAGTCCACAGGGGAAGTCTGAAGCTTTCTTT

V: TRBV4-1
J: TRBJ2-7
length: 16
D: .
size: .
CDR3: CASSQEGRDGVSWQYF
DNA: TGCGCCAGCAGCCAAGAAGGTAGGGACGGAGTATCCTGGCAGTACTTC

V: TRBV5-1
J: TRBJ2-2
length: 15
D: .
size: .
CDR3: CASSLALAGTGELFF
DNA: TGCGCCAGCAGCTTGGCCTTGGCGGGCACCGGGGAGCTGTTTTTT

V: TRBV7-2
J: TRBJ2-5
length: 13
D: .
size: few
CDR3: CASSIRDGETQYF
DNA: TGTGCCAGCAGCATCCGGGACGGGGAGACCCAGTACTTC

V: TRBV5-4
J: TRBJ1-2
length: 13
D: TRBD1
size: .
CDR3: CASSLDRGSGYTF
DNA: TGTGCCAGCAGCTTGGACAGGGGGTCTGGCTACACCTTC

V: TRBV7-9
J: TRBJ2-7
length: 15
D: .
size: .
CDR3: CASSSAWDLPYEQYF
DNA: TGTGCCAGCAGCTCTGCCTGGGACCTCCCCTACGAGCAGTACTTC

V: TRBV6-1
J: TRBJ1-5
length: 13
D: .
size: .
CDR3: CASLLNSNQPQHF
DNA: TGTGCCAGCCTCTTAAATAGCAATCAGCCCCAGCATTTT

V: TRBV7-7
J: TRBJ2-5
length: 12
D: .
size: .
CDR3: CASSSTDGPSYF
DNA: TGTGCTAGCAGCTCCACCGACGGCCCCTCGTACTTC

V: TRBV6-5
J: TRBJ2-7
length: 15
D: TRBD1
size: .
CDR3: CASIDMTGGYYEQYF
DNA: TGTGCCAGCATAGACATGACAGGGGGCTACTACGAGCAGTACTTC

V: TRBV4-3
J: TRBJ1-5
length: 15
D: .
size: few
CDR3: CASSQGGSGNQPQHF
DNA: TGCGCCAGCAGCCAGGGGGGTAGTGGAAATCAGCCCCAGCATTTT

V: TRBV30
J: TRBJ2-5
length: 11
D: .
size: few
CDR3: CAWSDGSTQYF
DNA: TGTGCCTGGAGTGATGGGTCCACCCAGTACTTC

V: TRBV4-1
J: TRBJ2-1
length: 18
D: TRBD1
size: .
CDR3: CASSQDQGGTGGKNEQFF
DNA: TGCGCCAGCAGCCAAGATCAGGGAGGGACAGGGGGCAAGAATGAGCAGTTCTTC

V: TRBV6-5
J: TRBJ2-1
length: 15
D: .
size: few
CDR3: CASSKPGLSYNEQFF
DNA: TGTGCCAGCAGTAAACCGGGACTCTCCTACAATGAGCAGTTCTTC

V: TRBV5-1
J: TRBJ1-6
length: 15
D: .
size: .
CDR3: CASSFTGANNSPLHF
DNA: TGCGCCAGCAGCTTCACCGGGGCGAATAATTCACCCCTCCACTTT

V: TRBV18
J: TRBJ1-1
length: 16
D: TRBD1
size: .
CDR3: CASSLSGTGSNTEAFF
DNA: TGTGCCAGCTCACTCTCCGGGACAGGGTCGAACACTGAAGCTTTCTTT

V: TRBV7-9
J: TRBJ2-7
length: 14
D: .
size: .
CDR3: CASSLGQEAYEQYF
DNA: TGTGCCAGCAGCTTAGGGCAGGAGGCCTACGAGCAGTACTTC

V: TRBV28
J: TRBJ2-2
length: 13
D: .
size: .
CDR3: CASSYRDPGELFF
DNA: TGTGCCAGCAGTTACAGGGATCCCGGGGAGCTATTTTTT

V: TRBV6-5
J: TRBJ1-3
length: 13
D: .
size: .
CDR3: CASSYSSGNTIYF
DNA: TGTGCCAGCAGTTACTCGAGCGGGAACACCATATATTTT